This T cell receptor (beta chain) was recovered during a study of beta chain features in type 1 diabetes. The authors reverse transcribed all of the isolated RNA, so sequencing captured expressed TCRB transcripts. The average read count of naive, central memory and regulatory T cell samples was approximately 3.5 million. Profiled with immunoSEQ multiplex PCR; TCRdb holds only in-frame clones, not every one. This table holds roughly 150,000 clones, roughly 10% found once. The CDR3 runs 15 residues. V dropped 2 bases and J dropped 6; count of bases not matched to a gene: 7. CDR1 is ENHRY and CDR2 is SYGVKD in the germline V gene.

This TCR derives from a man aged 18 to 29 in good health. The sequenced sample was central memory CD4+ T cells from blood. The gene calls are TRBV10-3 and TRBJ2-7; 10 bases match TRBD2. The CDR3 region has the DNA TGTGCCATCAGTGAGCTGGTAGCGGGAGGAATCGAGCAGTACTTC. Translated, it gives CAISELVAGGIEQYF.